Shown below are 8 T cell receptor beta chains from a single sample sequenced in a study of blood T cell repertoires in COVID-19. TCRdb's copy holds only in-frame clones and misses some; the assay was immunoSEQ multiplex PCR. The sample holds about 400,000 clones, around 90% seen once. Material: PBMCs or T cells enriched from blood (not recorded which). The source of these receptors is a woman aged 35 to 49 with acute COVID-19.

CDR3 region: CASSQDPWGSYTDTQYF. The CDR3 bases are TGTGCCAGCAGCCAAGATCCCTGGGGCTCTTACACAGATACGCAGTATTTT. The J gene is TRBJ2-3, the V gene TRBV3-1 (or the pseudogene TRBV3-2); D may be TRBD1 (5 bases). The V end was cut by 0 bases, the J end by 2 bases, with 15 bases between. The CDR3 runs 17 residues. Per germline, CDR1 LGHDT and CDR2 YNNKEL (reference sequence).

The CDR3 region is CASSRGLAGSSTDTQYF. As DNA, the CDR3 is TGTGCCAGCAGCAGGGGACTAGCGGGCTCTAGCACAGATACGCAGTATTTT. V usage is TRBV3-1 (or the pseudogene TRBV3-2) and J usage is TRBJ2-3; TRBD2 agrees at 12 bases. Germline CDR1 and CDR2: LGHDT and YNNKEL (reference sequence). The CDR3 is 17 amino acids. V trimming: 5 bases; J trimming: 0 bases; junction bases outside the gene matches: 6.

Here the CDR3 DNA reads TGTGCCAGCAGCGGACTAGCTAACACCGGGGAGCTGTTTTTT. Encoded protein: CASSGLANTGELFF. The J gene is TRBJ2-2, the V gene TRBV3-1 (or the pseudogene TRBV3-2); 8 bases align to TRBD2. Germline V gene lookup returns CDR1 LGHDT and CDR2 YNNKEL (reference sequence). Unmatched junction bases numbered 1, after V lost 5 bases and J lost 2 bases. The CDR3 runs to 14 residues.

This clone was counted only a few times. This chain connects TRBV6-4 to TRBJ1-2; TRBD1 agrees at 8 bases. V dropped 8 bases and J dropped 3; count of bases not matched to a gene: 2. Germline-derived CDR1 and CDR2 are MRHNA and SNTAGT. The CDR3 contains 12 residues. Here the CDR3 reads CASPQGDYGYTF. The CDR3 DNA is TGTGCCAGCCCACAGGGGGACTATGGCTACACCTTC.

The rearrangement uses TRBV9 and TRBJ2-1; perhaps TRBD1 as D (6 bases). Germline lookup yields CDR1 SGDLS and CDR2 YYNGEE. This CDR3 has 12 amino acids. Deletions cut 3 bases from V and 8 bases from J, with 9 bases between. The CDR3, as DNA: TGTGCCAGCAGCGCAGGGGCCCATGAGCAGTTCTTC. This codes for CASSAGAHEQFF.

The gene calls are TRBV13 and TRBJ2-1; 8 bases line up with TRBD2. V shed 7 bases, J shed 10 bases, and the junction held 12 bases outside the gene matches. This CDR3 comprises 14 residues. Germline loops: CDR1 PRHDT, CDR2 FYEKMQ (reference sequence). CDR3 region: CASTAPRAGAEQFF. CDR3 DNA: TGTGCCAGCACCGCCCCCCGAGCGGGGGCCGAGCAGTTCTTC.

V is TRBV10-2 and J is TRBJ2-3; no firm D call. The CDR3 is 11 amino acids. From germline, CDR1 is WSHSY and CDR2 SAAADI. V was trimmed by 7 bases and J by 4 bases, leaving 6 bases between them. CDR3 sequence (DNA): TGCGCCAGCACTTCTTCAGATACGCAGTATTTT. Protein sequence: CASTSSDTQYF.

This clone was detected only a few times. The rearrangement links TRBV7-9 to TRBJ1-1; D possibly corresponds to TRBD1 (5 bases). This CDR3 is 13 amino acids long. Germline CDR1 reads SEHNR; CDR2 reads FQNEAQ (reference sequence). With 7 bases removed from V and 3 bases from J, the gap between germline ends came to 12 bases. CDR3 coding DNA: TGTGCCAGCAAGGGGATAGAGTACACTGAAGCTTTCTTT. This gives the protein CASKGIEYTEAFF. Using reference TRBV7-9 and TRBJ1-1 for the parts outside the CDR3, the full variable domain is DTGVSQNPRHKITKRGQNVTFRCDPISEHNRLYWYRQTLGQGPEFLTYFQNEAQLEKSRLLSDRFSAERPKGSFSTLEIQRTEQGDSAMYLCASKGIEYTEAFFGQGTRLTVV.